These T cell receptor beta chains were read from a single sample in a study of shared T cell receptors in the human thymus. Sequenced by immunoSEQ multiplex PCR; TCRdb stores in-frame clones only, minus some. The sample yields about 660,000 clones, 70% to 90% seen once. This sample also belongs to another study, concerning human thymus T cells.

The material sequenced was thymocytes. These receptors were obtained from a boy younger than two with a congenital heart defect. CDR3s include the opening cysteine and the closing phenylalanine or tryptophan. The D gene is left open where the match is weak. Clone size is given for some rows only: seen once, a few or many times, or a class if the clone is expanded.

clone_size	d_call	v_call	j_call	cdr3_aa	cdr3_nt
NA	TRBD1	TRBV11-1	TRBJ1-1	CASSSHREDRGDTEAFF	TGTGCCAGCAGCTCTCACAGGGAGGACAGGGGGGACACTGAAGCTTTCTTT
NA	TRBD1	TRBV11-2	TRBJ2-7	CASGLRDRDYYEQYF	TGTGCCAGCGGATTACGGGACAGGGATTATTACGAGCAGTACTTC
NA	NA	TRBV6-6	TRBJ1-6	CASSHRTGPFRSPLHF	TGTGCCAGCAGTCACCGAACAGGGCCCTTTAGGTCACCCCTCCACTTT
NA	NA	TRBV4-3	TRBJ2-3	CASSQSGITDTQYF	TGCGCCAGCAGCCAATCGGGGATCACAGATACGCAGTATTTT
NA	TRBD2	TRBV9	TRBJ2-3	CASSVTSGGPTDTQYF	TGTGCCAGCAGCGTCACTAGCGGGGGCCCCACAGATACGCAGTATTTT
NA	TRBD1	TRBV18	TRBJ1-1	CASSQKLQGATEAFF	TGTGCCAGCTCACAGAAGCTACAGGGGGCAACTGAAGCTTTCTTT
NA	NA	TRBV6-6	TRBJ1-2	CAIAPNNYGYTF	TGTGCCATAGCCCCGAATAACTATGGCTACACCTTC
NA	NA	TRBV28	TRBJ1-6	CASRKGRGNSPLHF	TGTGCCAGCAGGAAAGGGAGGGGTAATTCACCCCTCCACTTT
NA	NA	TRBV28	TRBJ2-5	CASSLTSEDQETQYF	TGTGCCAGCAGTTTAACGTCAGAGGATCAGGAGACCCAGTACTTC
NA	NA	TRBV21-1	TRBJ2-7	CASSTGLGLAGEWWYF	TGTGCCAGCAGCACAGGCCTGGGACTAGCGGGAGAATGGTGGTACTTC
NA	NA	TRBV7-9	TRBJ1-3	CASSSNGGGQGSGNTIYF	TGTGCCAGCAGCTCAAACGGGGGAGGCCAGGGCTCTGGAAACACCATATATTTT
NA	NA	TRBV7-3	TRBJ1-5	CASSLSGVAINQPQHF	TGTGCCAGCAGCTTAAGCGGGGTAGCTATCAATCAGCCCCAGCATTTT
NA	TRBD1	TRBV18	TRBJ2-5	CASSPLKQGGTKETQYF	TGTGCCAGCTCACCACTTAAACAGGGGGGCACTAAAGAGACCCAGTACTTC
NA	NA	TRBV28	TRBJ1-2	CASSLTGREGYTF	TGTGCCAGCAGCCTTACCGGGAGAGAAGGCTACACCTTC
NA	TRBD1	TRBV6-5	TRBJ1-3	CASSYGTGLSGNTIYF	TGTGCCAGCAGTTACGGGACAGGACTCTCTGGAAACACCATATATTTT
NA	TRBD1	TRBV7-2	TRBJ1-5	CASSDRTGGNQPQHF	TGTGCCAGCAGCGATCGGACAGGGGGCAATCAGCCCCAGCATTTT
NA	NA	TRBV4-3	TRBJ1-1	CASSQEKGVTEAFF	TGCGCCAGCAGCCAAGAGAAGGGGGTTACTGAAGCTTTCTTT
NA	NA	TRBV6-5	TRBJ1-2	CASSTRAENNYGYTF	TGTGCCAGCAGTACGCGCGCGGAGAATAACTATGGCTACACCTTC
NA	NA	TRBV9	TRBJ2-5	CASSVGTFGGETQYF	TGTGCCAGCAGCGTAGGGACTTTTGGGGGGGAGACCCAGTACTTC
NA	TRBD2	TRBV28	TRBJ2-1	CASSLAAGGHRGEQFF	TGTGCCAGCAGTTTAGCGGCGGGAGGGCATAGAGGTGAGCAGTTCTTC
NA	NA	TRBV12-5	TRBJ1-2	CASGPKSGGYTF	TGTGCTAGTGGCCCCAAATCCGGTGGCTACACCTTC
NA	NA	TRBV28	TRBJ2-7	CASSPARTNTYEQYF	TGTGCCAGCAGCCCCGCCCGGACAAATACCTACGAGCAGTACTTC
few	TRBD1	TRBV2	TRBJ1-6	CASIKGQGYNSPLHF	TGTGCCAGCATCAAGGGACAGGGGTACAATTCACCCCTCCACTTT
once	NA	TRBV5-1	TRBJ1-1	CASSVGQTGVEAFF	TGCGCCAGCAGCGTAGGACAGACTGGAGTTGAAGCTTTCTTT
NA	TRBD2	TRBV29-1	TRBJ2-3	CQHPGGGSTDTQYF	TGCCAGCACCCGGGGGGGGGTAGCACAGATACGCAGTATTTT
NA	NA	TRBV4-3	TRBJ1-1	CASSPTGEGEAFF	TGCGCCAGCAGCCCAACGGGGGAGGGTGAAGCTTTCTTT
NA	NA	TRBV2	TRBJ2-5	CASNPGGRHQETQYF	TGTGCCAGTAACCCCGGTGGCAGGCACCAAGAGACCCAGTACTTC
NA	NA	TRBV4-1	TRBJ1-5	CASSPGGGSNQPQHF	TGCGCCAGCAGCCCGGGTGGGGGGAGCAATCAGCCCCAGCATTTT
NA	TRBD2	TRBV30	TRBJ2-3	CAWKLAGVTDTQYF	TGTGCCTGGAAGCTAGCGGGAGTCACAGATACGCAGTATTTT
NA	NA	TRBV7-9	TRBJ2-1	CASSLGRLGEQFF	TGTGCCAGCAGCTTAGGCCGACTAGGAGAGCAGTTCTTC